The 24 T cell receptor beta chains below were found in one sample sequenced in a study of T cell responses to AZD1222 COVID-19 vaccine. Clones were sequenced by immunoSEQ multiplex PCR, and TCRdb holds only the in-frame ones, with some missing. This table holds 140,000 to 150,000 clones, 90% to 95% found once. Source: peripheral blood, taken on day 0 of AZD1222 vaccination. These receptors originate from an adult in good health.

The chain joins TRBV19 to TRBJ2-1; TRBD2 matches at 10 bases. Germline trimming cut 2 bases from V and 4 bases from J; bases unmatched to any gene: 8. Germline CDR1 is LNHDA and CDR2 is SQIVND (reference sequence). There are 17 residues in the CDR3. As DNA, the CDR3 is TGTGCCAGTAGTATACCCCTAGCGGGGGCGTATTACAATGAGCAGTTCTTC. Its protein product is CASSIPLAGAYYNEQFF.

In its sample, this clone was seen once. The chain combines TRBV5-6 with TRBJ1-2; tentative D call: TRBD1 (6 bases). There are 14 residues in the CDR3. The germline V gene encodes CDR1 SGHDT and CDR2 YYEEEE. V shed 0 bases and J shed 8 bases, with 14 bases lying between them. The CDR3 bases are TGTGCCAGCAGCTTGGGACAGGCGGTGGAAGGCTACACCTTC. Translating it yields CASSLGQAVEGYTF.

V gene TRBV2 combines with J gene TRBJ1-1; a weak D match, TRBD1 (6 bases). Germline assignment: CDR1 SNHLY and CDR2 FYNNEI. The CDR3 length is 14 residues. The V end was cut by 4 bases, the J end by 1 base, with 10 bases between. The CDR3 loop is CASSVQGTNTEAFF. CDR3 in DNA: TGTGCCAGCAGTGTACAGGGCACGAACACTGAAGCTTTCTTT.

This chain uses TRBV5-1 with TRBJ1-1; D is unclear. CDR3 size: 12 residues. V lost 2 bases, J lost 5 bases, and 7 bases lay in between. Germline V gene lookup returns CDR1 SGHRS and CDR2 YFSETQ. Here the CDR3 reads CASSFGGTEAFF. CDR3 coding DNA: TGCGCCAGCAGCTTTGGTGGGACTGAAGCTTTCTTT.

The CDR3 region has the DNA TGTGCCTGGAGTAGGGTTTATACGGGACGCACTGAAGCTTTCTTT. Its translation is CAWSRVYTGRTEAFF. This chain links TRBV30 with TRBJ1-1, with D maybe TRBD1 (5 bases). The V gene lost 2 bases and the J gene lost 4 bases, with 17 bases spanning the gap. The CDR3 runs 15 residues. Germline assignment: CDR1 GTSNPN and CDR2 SVGIG (reference sequence).

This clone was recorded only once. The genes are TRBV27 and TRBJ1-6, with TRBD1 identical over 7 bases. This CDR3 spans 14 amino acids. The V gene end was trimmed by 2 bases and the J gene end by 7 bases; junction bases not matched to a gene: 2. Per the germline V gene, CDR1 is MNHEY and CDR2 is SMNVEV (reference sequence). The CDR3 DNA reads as TGTGCCAGCAGTTTAAAGACAGGGAATTCACCCCTCCACTTT. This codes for CASSLKTGNSPLHF.

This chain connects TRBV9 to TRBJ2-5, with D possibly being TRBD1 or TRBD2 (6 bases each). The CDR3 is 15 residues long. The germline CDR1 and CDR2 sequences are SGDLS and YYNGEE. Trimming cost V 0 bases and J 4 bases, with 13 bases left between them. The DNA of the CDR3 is TGTGCCAGCAGCGTAGGGGGGGCAGGGCTAGAGACCCAGTACTTC. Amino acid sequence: CASSVGGAGLETQYF.

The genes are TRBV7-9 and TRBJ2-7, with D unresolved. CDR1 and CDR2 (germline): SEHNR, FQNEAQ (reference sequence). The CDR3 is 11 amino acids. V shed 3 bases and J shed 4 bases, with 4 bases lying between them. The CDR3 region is CASSFTYEQYF. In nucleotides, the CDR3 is TGTGCCAGCAGCTTTACATACGAGCAGTACTTC.

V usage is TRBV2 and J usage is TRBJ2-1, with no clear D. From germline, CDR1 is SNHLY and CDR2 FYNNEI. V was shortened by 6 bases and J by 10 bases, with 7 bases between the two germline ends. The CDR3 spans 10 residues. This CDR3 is CASRSEEQFF. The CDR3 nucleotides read TGTGCCAGCAGGTCGGAAGAGCAGTTCTTC.

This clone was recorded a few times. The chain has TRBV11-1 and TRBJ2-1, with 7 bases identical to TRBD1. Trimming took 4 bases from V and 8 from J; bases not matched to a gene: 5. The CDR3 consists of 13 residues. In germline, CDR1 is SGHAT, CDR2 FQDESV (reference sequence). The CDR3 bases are TGTGCCAGCAGCTACGACAGGGTCGATGAGCAGTTCTTC. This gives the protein CASSYDRVDEQFF.

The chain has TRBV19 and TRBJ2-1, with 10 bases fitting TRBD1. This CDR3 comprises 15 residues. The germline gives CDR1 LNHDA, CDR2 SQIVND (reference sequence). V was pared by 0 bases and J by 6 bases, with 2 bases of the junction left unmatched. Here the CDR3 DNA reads TGTGCCAGTAGTATAGACGGGACAGGGGTCAATGAGCAGTTCTTC. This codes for CASSIDGTGVNEQFF.

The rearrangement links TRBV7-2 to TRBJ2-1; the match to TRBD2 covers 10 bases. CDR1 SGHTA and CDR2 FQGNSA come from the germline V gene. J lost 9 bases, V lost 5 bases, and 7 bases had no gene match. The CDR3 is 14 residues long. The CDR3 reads CASSITSGVGEQFF. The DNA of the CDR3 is TGTGCCAGCAGCATAACTAGCGGGGTAGGTGAGCAGTTCTTC.

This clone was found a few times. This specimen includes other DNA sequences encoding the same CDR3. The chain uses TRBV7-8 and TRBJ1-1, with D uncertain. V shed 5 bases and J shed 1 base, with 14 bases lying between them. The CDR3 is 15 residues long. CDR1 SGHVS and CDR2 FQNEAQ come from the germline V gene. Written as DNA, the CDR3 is TGTGCCAGCAGCCCTGGAGGCAGGTCGAACACTGAAGCTTTCTTT. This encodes CASSPGGRSNTEAFF.

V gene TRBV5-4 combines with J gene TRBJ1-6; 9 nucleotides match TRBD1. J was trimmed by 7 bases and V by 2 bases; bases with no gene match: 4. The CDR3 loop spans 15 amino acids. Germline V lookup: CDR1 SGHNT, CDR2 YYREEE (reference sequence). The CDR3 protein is CASSLRQGGNSPLHF. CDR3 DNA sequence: TGTGCCAGCAGCTTACGACAGGGGGGAAATTCACCCCTCCACTTT.

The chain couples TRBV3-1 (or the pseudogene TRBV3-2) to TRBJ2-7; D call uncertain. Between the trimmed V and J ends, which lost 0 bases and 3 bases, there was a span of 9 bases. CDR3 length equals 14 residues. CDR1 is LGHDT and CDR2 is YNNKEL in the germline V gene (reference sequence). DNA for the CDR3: TGTGCCAGCAGCCAAGAGAAAGGGCACTACGAGCAGTACTTC. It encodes CASSQEKGHYEQYF.

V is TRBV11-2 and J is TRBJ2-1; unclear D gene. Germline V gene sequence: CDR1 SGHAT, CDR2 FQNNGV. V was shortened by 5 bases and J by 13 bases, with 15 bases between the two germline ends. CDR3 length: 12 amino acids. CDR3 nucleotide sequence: TGTGCCAGCAGCACAGTGGGCCGGCCTCAGTTCTTC. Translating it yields CASSTVGRPQFF.

CDR3 in DNA: TGCGCCAGCAGCTTGGCTGGACTAGCGGGACACACCGGGGAGCTGTTTTTT. Its protein is CASSLAGLAGHTGELFF. V gene TRBV5-1 combines with J gene TRBJ2-2, with TRBD2 identical over 12 bases. Germline CDR1 reads SGHRS; CDR2 reads YFSETQ. The CDR3 loop spans 17 amino acids. V gave up 0 bases and J gave up 3 bases; unmatched junction bases: 3.

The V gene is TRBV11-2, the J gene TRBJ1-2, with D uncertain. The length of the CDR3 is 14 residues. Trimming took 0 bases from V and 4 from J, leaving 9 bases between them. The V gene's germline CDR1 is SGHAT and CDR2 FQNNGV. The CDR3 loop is CASSLDMGSYGYTF. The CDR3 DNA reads TGTGCCAGCAGCTTAGATATGGGAAGCTATGGCTACACCTTC.

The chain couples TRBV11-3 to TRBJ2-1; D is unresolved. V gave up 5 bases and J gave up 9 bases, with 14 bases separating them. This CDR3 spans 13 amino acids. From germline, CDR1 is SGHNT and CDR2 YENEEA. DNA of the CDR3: TGTGCCAGCAGCACCGGACCCCGGGCTGAGCAGTTCTTC. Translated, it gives CASSTGPRAEQFF.

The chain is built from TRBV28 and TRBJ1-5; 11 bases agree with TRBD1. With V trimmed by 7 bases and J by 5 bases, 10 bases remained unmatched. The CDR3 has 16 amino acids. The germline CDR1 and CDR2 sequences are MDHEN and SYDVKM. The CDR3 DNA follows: TGTGCCAGCATTCCTAGGGGACAGGGGGATCATCAGCCCCAGCATTTT. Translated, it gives CASIPRGQGDHQPQHF.

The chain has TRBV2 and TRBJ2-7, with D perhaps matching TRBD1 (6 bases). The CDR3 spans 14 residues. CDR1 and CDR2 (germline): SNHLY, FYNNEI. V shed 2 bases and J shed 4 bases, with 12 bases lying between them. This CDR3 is CASSETQGGYEQYF. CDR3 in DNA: TGTGCCAGCAGTGAAACACAGGGTGGATACGAGCAGTACTTC.

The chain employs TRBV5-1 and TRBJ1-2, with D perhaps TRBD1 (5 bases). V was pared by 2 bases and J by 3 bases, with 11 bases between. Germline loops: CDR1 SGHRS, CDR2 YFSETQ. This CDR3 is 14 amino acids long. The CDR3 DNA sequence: TGCGCCAGCAGCTTACAGGAGGGGCACTATGGCTACACCTTC. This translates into CASSLQEGHYGYTF.

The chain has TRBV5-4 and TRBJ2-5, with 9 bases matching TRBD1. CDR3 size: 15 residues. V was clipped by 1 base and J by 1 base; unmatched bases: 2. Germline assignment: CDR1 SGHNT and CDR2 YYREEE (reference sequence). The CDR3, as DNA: TGTGCCAGCAGCTTGACAGGGGGCGCCCAAGAGACCCAGTACTTC. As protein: CASSLTGGAQETQYF.

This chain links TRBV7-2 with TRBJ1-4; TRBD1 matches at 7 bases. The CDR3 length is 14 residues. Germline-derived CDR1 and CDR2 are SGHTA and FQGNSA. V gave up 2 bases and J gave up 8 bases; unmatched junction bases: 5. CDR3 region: CASSLFGTDEKLFF. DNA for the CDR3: TGTGCCAGCAGCTTATTTGGGACAGACGAAAAACTGTTTTTT.